This T cell receptor beta chain is from a study of post-analysis software for immune sequencing data. In its sample, this clonotype was seen a few times. The target antigen is unknown. Study-wide points: Controls had lower frequencies than patients of roughly five TRBV segments, which included TRBV5-6, TRBV5-1 and TRBV20-1.

Tagging with unique molecular identifiers was a feature of the TCR beta cDNA libraries. One entry per CDR3 protein results from TCRdb running MiXCR on the PCR reads. The sample has approximately 400,000 distinct CDR3 sequences; approximately 33% are singletons. The CDR3 extends over 14 amino acids. V shed 6 bases and J 3 bases; nucleotides not matched to a gene: 8. The TCR comes from a girl aged 10 to 17 with multiple sclerosis. The rearrangement uses TRBV12-3 or TRBV12-4 and TRBJ2-7; 7 nucleotides line up with TRBD1. The sample was blood. The CDR3: CASSRDRDNYEQYF. The DNA of the CDR3 is TGTGCCAGCAGCCGTGACAGGGACAACTACGAGCAGTACTTC.